This T cell receptor beta chain was profiled in a study of T-cell reconstitution after alpha-beta-depleted transplantation in children. General study points: Two months or so post-transplant, alpha-beta T cells reportedly derived from several hundred expanded graft clones.

Regarding this clonotype: Its antigen is not known.

This sample's TCRbeta library carried unique molecular identifier barcodes. TCRdb used MiXCR to reprocess the PCR reads, holding one entry per CDR3 protein. Here the sample spans hundreds of thousands of distinct CDR3 sequences, 17% being singletons. The germline CDR1 and CDR2 sequences are KGHSH and LQKENI. This CDR3 comprises 16 residues. V lost 2 bases to trimming and J lost 4 bases; unmatched junction nucleotides: 8. This sample comprised PBMCs, mostly from graft donor cells, obtained 360 days after TCRalphabeta/CD19-depleted stem cell transplant. This receptor was identified in a male patient between 2 and 9 years old who had a stem cell transplant for acute lymphoblastic leukemia, so the T cells may come from the graft donor. The rearrangement links TRBV18 to TRBJ1-5, with TRBD1 matching over 7 bases. The DNA of the CDR3 is TGTGCCAGCTCACCAAAGGCCAGGGGGGGGAATCAGCCCCAGCATTTT. Translated, it gives CASSPKARGGNQPQHF. Based on the CDR3 plus reference TRBV18 and TRBJ1-5, the full variable domain is NAGVMQNPRHLVRRRGQEARLRCSPMKGHSHVYWYRQLPEEGLKFMVYLQKENIIDESGMPKERFSAEFPKEGPSILRIQQVVRGDSAAYFCASSPKARGGNQPQHFGDGTRLSIL.